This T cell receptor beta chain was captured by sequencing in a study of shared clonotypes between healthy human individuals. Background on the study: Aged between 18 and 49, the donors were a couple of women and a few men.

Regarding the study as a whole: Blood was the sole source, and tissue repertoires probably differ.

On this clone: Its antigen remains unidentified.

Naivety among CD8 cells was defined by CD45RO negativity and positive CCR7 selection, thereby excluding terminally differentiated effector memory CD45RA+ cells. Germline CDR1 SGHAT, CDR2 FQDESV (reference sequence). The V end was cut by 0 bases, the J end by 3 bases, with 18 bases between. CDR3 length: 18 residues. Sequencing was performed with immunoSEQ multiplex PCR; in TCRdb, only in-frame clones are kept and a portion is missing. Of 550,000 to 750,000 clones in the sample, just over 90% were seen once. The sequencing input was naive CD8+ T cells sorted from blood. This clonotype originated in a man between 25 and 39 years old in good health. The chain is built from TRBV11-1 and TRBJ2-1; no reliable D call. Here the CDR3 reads CASSLASRRRENYNEQFF. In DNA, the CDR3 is TGTGCCAGCAGCTTAGCTAGTCGGCGGAGAGAGAACTACAATGAGCAGTTCTTC.